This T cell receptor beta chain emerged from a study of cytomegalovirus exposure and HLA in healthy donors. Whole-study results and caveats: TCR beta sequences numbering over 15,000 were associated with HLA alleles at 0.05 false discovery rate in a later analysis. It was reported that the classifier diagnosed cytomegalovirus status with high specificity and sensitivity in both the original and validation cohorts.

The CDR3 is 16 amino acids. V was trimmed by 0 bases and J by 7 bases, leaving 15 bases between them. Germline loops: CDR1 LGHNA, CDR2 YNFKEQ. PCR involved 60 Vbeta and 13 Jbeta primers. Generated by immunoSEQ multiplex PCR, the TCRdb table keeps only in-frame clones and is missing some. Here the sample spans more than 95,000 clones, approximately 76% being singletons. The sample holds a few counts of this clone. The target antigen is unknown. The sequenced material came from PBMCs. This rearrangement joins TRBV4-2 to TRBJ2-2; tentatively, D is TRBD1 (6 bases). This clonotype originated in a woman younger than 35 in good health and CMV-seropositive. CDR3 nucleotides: TGTGCCAGCAGCCAAGATACGGACAGACCACACGGGGAGCTGTTTTTT. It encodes CASSQDTDRPHGELFF.